This T cell receptor (beta chain) was sequenced during a study of blood T cell repertoires in COVID-19 (dated by TCRdb to 2020 to 2021). With regard to the full study: Collaborator samples came from the United States, Italy and Spain and covered acute and convalescent phases of COVID-19. Sample metadata almost always included a de-identified subject ID, COVID-19 status, age in years and sex. Where HLA class I and class II types were available, the types were taken from metadata supplied by the sample provider, not from assay-based typing. The samples were drawn from the first 160 participants of the ongoing ImmuneRACE study and from 1,254 subjects provided by 6 global collaborators. The material from the prospective study consisted of cDNA or gDNA derived from T cells, B-cell-depleted T cells, or PBMCs. Subjects who had been exposed to COVID-19, were actively infected with it, or had recovered from it provided the deeply sampled blood TCRbeta repertoires that made up the dataset. The repertoires were released in a freely available public database intended as a resource for research on the immune response to SARS-CoV-2. The investigation overall reported the following: Clinical and demographic metadata were provided uncurated, with the amount varying by source and participant.

As encoded in the germline V gene, CDR1 is KGHSY while CDR2 is FQNENV. The CDR3 measures 16 amino acids from cysteine to phenylalanine. The entry retains the CDR3 DNA only, 48 bases that are in frame from base 1. The trim is 2 bases for V and 4 bases for J, with a gap of 14 bases between the germline ends. TCRbeta CDR3 regions were amplified from genomic DNA using the immunoSEQ Assay, a bias-controlled multiplex PCR. From the authors' description of their analysis: The number of nucleated cells in each sample was estimated from the amplification of reference gene primers within the assay. Sequence reads were collapsed and filtered to measure the absolute abundance of every unique TCRbeta CDR3 rearrangement. For each sample, productive Simpson clonality was calculated as the square root of Simpson's diversity index across productive rearrangements. What TCRdb holds here is the immuneACCESS table cut down to in-frame rearrangements. Part of the clones is not present; checked against another copy, under half of the missing clones reflect an unresolved V gene, and the others are unexplained. The DNA gave D and trimming, while V, J and clone size come from that table. For this sample there are about 150,000 clones; about 90% appear just once. Together, the top ten hold approximately 0.59% of the sample.

On this clone: The clone's antigen remains unknown. The record has no base qualities; no much larger clone is one base away.

Collaborating institutions collected whole blood in K2EDTA tubes following their own protocols. For TCRbeta analysis, collaborator samples were shipped as frozen whole blood, as isolated PBMCs, or as DNA extracted from either sample type. The sequenced sample was peripheral blood. The chain is assembled from TRBV16 and TRBJ2-2; too little of a D gene remains to name it. The receptor was isolated from a man in his fifties with acute or convalescent COVID-19. The CDR3 is CASSQKEPRSTGELFF. The sequence in DNA is TGTGCCAGCAGCCAAAAGGAGCCCCGCTCCACCGGGGAGCTGTTTTTT.